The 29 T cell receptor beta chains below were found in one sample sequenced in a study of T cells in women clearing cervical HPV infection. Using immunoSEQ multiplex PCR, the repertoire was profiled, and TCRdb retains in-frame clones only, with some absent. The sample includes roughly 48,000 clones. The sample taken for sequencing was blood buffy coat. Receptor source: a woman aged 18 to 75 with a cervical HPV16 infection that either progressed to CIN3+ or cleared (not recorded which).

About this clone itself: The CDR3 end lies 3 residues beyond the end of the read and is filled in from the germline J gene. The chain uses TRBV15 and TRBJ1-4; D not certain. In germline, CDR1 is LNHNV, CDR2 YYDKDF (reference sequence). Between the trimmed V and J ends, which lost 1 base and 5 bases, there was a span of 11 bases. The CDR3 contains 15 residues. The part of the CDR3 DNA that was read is TGTGCCACCAGCAGAGTGGACTCCAGGAATGAAAAA. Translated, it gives CATSRVDSRNEK. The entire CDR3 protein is CATSRVDSRNEKLFF.

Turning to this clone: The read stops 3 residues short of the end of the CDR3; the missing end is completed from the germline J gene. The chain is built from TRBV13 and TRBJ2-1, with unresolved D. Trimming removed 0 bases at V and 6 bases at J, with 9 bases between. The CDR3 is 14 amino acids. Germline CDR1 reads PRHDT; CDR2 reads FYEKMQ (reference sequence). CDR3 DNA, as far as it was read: TGTGCCAGCAGCTTAGGCAGGCAGGCCAATGAG. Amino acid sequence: CASSLGRQANE. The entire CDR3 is CASSLGRQANEQFF.

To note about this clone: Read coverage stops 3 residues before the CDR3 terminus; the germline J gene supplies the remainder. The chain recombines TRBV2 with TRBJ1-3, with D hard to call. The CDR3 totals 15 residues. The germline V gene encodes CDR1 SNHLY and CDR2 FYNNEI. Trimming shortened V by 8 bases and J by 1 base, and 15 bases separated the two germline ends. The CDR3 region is CASRGVMESGNTIYF. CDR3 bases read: TGTGCCAGCCGCGGGGTTATGGAGTCTGGAAACACC. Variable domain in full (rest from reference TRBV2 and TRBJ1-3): EPEVTQTPSHQVTQMGQEVILRCVPISNHLYFYWYRQILGQKVEFLVSFYNNEISEKSEIFDDQFSVERPDGSNFTLKIRSTKLEDSAMYFCASRGVMESGNTIYFGEGSWLTVV.

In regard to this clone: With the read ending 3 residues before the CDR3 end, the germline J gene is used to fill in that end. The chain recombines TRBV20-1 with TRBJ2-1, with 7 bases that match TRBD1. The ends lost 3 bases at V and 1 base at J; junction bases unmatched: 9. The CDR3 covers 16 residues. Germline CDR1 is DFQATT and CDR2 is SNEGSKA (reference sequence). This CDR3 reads CSASLMVTGSYNEQFF. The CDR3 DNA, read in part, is TGCAGTGCTAGTCTCATGGTGACAGGGTCCTACAATGAG.

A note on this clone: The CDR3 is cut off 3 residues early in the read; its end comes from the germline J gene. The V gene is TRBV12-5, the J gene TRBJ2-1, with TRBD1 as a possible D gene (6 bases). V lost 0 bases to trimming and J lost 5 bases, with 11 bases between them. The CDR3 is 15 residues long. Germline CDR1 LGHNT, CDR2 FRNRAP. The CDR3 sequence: CASGLVQGPNNEQFF. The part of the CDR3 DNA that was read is TGTGCTAGTGGTTTGGTACAGGGTCCGAACAATGAG.

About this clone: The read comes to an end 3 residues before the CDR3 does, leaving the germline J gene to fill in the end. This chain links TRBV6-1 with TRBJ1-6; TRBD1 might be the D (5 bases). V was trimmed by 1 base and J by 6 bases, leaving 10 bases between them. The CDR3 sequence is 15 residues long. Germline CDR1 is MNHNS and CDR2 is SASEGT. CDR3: CASSEVDRSNSPLHF. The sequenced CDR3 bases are TGTGCCAGCAGTGAAGTTGACAGATCTAATTCACCC.

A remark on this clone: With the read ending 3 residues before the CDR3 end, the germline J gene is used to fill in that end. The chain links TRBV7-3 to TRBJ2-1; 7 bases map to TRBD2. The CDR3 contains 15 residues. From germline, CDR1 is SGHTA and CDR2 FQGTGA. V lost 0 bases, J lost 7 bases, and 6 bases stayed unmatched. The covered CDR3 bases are TGTGCCAGCAGCTTAACGGCCGGGGGGACTAATGAG. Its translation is CASSLTAGGTNE. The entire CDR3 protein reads CASSLTAGGTNEQFF.

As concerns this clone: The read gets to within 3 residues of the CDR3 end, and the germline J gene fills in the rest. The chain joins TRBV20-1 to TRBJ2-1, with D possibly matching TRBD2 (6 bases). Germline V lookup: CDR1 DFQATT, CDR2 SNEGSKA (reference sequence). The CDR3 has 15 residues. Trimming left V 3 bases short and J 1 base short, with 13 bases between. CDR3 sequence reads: CSASPIGGSYNEQFF. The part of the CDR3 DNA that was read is TGCAGTGCTAGTCCCATAGGAGGGTCCTACAATGAG.

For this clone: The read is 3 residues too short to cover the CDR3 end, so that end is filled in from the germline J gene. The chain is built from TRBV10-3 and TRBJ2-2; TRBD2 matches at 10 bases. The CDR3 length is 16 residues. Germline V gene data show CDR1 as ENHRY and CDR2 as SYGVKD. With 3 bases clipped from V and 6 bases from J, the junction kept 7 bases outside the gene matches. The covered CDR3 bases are TGTGCCATCAGTGAAAACCTAGCGGGAGTACCCGGGGAG. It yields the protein CAISENLAGVPGE. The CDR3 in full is CAISENLAGVPGELFF.

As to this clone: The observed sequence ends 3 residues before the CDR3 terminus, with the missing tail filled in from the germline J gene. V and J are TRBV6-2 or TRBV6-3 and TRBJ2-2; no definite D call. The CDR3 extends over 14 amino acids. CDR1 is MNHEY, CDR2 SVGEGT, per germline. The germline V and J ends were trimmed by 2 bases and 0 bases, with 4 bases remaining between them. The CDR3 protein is CASSYDSNTGELFF. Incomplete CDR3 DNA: TGTGCCAGCAGTTACGACTCGAACACCGGGGAG.

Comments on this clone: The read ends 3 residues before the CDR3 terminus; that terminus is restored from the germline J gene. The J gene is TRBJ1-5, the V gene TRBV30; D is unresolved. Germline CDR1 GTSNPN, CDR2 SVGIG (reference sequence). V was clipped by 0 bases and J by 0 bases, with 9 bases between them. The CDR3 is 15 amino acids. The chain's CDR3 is CAWSVGSFSNQPQHF. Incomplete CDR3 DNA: TGTGCCTGGAGTGTAGGGTCGTTTAGCAATCAGCCC.

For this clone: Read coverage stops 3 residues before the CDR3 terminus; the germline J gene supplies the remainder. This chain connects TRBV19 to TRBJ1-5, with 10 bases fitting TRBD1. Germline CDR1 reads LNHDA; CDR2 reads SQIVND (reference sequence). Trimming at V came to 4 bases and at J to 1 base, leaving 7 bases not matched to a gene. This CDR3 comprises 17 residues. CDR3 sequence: CASSRRQGAGSNQPQHF. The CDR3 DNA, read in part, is TGTGCCAGTAGTAGGAGACAGGGGGCTGGAAGCAATCAGCCC.

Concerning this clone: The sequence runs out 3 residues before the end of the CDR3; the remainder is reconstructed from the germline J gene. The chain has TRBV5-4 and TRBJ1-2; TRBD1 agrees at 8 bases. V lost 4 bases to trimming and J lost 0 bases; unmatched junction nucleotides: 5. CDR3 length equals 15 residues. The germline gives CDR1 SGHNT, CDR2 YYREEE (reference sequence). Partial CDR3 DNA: TGTGCCAGCAGCCTCCGGGACAGGTCTAACTATGGC. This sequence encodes CASSLRDRSNYG. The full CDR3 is CASSLRDRSNYGYTF.

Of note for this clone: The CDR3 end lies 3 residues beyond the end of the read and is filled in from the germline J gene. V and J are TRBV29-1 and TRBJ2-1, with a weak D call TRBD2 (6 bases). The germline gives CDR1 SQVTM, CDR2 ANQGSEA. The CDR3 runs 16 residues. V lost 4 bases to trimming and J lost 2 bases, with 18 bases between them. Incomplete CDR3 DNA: TGCAGCGTTGTACCCAGCGGGTTCCCTCCCTACAATGAG. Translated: CSVVPSGFPPYNE. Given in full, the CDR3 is CSVVPSGFPPYNEQFF.

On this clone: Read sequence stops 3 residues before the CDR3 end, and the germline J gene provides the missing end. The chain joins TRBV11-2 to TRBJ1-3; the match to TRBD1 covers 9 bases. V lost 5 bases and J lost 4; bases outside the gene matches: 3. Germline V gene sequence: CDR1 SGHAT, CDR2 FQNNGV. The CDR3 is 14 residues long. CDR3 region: CASSLGTGGNTIYF. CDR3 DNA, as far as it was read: TGTGCCAGCAGCCTCGGGACAGGGGGAAACACC.

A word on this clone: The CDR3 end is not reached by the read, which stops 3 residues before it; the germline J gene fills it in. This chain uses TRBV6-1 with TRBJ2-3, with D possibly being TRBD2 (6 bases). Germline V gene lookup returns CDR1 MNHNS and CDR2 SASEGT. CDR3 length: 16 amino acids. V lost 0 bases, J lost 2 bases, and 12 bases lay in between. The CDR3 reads CASSEAGGLTTDTQYF. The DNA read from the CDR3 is TGTGCCAGCAGTGAAGCTGGGGGACTCACCACAGATACG.

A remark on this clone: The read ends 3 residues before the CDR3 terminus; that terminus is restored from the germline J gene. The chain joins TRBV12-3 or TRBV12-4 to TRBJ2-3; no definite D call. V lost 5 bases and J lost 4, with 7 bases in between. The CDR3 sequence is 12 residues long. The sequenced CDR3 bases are TGTGCCAGCAGTCCACAAGCAGATACG. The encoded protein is CASSPQADT. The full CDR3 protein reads CASSPQADTQYF.

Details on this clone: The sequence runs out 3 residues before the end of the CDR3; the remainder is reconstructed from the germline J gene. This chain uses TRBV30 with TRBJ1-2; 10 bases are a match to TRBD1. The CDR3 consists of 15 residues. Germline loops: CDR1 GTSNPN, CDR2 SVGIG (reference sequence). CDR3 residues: CAWSPFGQGGSGYTF. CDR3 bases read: TGTGCCTGGAGTCCCTTCGGACAGGGGGGGAGCGGC.

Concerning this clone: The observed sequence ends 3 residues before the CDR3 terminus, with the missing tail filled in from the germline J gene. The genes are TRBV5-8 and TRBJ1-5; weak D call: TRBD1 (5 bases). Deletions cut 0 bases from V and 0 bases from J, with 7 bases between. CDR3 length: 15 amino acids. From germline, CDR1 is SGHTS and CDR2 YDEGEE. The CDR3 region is CASSLEGNSNQPQHF. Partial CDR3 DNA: TGTGCCAGCAGCTTGGAGGGGAATAGCAATCAGCCC.

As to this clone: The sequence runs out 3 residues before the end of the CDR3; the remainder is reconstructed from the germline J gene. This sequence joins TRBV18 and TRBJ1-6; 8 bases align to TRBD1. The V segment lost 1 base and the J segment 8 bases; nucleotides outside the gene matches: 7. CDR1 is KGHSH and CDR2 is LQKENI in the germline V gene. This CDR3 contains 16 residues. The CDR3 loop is CASSPRIGQGDSPLHF. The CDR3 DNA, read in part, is TGTGCCAGCTCACCACGTATCGGACAGGGCGATTCACCC.

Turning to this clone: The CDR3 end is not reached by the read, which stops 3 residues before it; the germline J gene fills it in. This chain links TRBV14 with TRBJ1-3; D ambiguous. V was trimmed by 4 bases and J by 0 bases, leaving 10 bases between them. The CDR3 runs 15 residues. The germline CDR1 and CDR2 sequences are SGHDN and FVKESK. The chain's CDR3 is CASSRTHASGNTIYF. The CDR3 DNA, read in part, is TGTGCCAGCAGCCGCACACATGCCTCTGGAAACACC.

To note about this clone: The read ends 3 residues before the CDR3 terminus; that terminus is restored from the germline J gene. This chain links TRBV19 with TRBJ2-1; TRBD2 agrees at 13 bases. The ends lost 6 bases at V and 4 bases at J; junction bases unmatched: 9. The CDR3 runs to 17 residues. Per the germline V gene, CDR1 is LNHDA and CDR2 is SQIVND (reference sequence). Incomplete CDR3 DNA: TGTGCCAGTAGAAGGACTAGCGGGGGAACTAAATACAATGAG. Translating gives CASRRTSGGTKYNE. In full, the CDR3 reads CASRRTSGGTKYNEQFF. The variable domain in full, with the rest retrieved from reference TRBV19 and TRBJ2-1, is DGGITQSPKYLFRKEGQNVTLSCEQNLNHDAMYWYRQDPGQGLRLIYYSQIVNDFQKGDIAEGYSVSREKKESFPLTVTSAQKNPTAFYLCASRRTSGGTKYNEQFFGPGTRLTVL.

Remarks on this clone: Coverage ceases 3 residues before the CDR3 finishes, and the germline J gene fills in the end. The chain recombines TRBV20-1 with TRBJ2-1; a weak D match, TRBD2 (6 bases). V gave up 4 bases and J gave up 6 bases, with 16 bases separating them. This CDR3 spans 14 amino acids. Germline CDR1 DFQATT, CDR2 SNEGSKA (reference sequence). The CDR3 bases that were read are TGCAGTGCTAAGTACCCCGGCGGGATCAATGAG. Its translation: CSAKYPGGINE. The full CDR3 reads CSAKYPGGINEQFF.

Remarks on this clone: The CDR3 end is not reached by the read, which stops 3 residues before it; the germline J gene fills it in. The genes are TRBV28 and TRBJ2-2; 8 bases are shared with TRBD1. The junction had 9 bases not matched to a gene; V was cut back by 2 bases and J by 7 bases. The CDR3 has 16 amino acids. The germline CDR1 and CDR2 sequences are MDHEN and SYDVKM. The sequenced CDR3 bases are TGTGCCAGCAGTTTAGTCCTTCAGGGGGCTCGCGGGGAG. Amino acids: CASSLVLQGARGE. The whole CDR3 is CASSLVLQGARGELFF.

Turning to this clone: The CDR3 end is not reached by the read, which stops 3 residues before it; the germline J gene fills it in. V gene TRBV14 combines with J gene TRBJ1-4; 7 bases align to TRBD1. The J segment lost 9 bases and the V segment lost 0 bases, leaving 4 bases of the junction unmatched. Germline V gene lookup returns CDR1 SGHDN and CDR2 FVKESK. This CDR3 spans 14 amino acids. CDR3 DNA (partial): TGTGCCAGCAGCCAAGATCCAGGGGGTCAAAAA. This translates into CASSQDPGGQK. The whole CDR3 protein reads CASSQDPGGQKLFF.

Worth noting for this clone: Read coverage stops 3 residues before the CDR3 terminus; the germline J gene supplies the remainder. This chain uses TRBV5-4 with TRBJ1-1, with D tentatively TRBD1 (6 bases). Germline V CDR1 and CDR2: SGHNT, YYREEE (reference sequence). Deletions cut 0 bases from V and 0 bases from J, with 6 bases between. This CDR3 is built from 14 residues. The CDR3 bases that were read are TGTGCCAGCAGCTTGGGACAGGTGAACACTGAA. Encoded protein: CASSLGQVNTE. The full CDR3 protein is CASSLGQVNTEAFF.

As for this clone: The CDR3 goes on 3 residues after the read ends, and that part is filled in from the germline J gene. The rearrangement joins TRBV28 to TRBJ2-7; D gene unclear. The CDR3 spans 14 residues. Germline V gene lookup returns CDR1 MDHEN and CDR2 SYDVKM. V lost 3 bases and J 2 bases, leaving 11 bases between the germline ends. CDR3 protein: CASSFRRVPYEQYF. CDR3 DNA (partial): TGTGCCAGCAGTTTTCGCCGGGTACCCTACGAG.

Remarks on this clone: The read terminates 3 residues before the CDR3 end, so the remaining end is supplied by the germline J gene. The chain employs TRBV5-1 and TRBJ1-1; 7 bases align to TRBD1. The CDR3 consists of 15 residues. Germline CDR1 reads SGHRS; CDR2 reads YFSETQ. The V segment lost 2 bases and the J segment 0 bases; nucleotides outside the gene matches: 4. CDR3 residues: CASSFGDRLNTEAFF. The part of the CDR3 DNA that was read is TGCGCCAGCAGCTTCGGGGACAGATTGAACACTGAA.

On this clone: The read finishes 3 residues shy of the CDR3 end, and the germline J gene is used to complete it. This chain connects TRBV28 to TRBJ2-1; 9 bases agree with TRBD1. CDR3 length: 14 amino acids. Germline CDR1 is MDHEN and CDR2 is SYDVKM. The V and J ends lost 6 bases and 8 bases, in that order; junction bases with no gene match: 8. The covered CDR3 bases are TGTGCCAGCAGCCGTACAGGGGGCGTGGATGAG. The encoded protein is CASSRTGGVDE. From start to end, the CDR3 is CASSRTGGVDEQFF.